This TCR beta chain was sequenced in a study of blood T cell repertoires in COVID-19. Sequencing used immunoSEQ multiplex PCR; TCRdb keeps in-frame clones, though not all of them. Altogether about 73,000 clones are present, 75% to 90% being singletons, with the ten largest covering approximately 10%. This clone has a single count. The sequence came from a man of 80 years or more with acute or convalescent COVID-19. The sequenced sample consisted of peripheral blood.

This CDR3 reads CASWGVDYGYTF. The DNA of the CDR3 is TGTGCCTCTTGGGGGGTTGACTATGGCTACACCTTC. The rearrangement links TRBV10-3 to TRBJ1-2; weak D call: TRBD1 (5 bases). Germline V gene data show CDR1 as ENHRY and CDR2 as SYGVKD. The CDR3 contains 12 residues. The ends were cut back, 11 bases at V and 3 bases at J, with 13 bases in the middle.